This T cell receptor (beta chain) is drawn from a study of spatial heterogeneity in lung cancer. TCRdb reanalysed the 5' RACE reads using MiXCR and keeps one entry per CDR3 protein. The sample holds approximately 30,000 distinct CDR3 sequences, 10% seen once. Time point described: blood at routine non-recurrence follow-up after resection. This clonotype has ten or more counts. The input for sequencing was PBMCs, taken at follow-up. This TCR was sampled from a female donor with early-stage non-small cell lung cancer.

The CDR3 region has the DNA TGTGCCAGCAGTCCGGCGGGGGCAACTAATGAAAAACTGTTTTTT. Translated: CASSPAGATNEKLFF. The chain links TRBV28 to TRBJ1-4; possibly TRBD1 for D (5 bases). Germline V gene lookup returns CDR1 MDHEN and CDR2 SYDVKM. The V gene lost 5 bases and the J gene lost 0 bases, with 10 bases spanning the gap. This CDR3 spans 15 amino acids.